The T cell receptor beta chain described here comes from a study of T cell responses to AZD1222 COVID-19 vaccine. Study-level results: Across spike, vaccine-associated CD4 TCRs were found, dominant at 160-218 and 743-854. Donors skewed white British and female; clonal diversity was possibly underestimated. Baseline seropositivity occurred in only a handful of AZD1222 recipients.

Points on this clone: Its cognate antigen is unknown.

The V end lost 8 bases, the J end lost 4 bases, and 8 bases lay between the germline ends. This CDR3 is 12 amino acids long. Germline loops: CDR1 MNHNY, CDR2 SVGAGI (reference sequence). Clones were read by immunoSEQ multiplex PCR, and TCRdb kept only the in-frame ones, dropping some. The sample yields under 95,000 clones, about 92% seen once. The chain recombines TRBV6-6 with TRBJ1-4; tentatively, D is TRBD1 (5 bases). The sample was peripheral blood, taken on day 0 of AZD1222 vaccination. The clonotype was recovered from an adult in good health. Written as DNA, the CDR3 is TGTGCCAGCCGGGGGGGTAATGAAAAACTGTTTTTT. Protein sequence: CASRGGNEKLFF.